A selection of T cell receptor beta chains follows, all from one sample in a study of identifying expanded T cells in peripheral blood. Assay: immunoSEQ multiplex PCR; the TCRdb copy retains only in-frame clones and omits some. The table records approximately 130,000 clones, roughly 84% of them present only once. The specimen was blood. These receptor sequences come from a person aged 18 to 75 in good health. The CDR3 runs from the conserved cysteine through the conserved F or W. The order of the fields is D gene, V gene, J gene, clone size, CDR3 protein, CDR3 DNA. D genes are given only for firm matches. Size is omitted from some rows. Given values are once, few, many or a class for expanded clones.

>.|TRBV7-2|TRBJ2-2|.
CASSLARNTGELFF
TGTGCCAGCAGCTTAGCGCGGAACACCGGGGAGCTGTTTTTT
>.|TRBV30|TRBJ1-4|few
CAWSALGANEKLFF
TGTGCCTGGAGTGCACTGGGGGCTAATGAAAAACTGTTTTTT
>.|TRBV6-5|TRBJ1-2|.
CASSYSIGGDYGYTF
TGTGCCAGCAGTTACTCGATAGGGGGGGACTATGGCTACACCTTC
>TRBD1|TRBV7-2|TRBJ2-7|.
CASSSQTGGGSEQYF
TGTGCCAGCAGCTCTCAGACAGGGGGCGGGAGCGAGCAGTACTTC
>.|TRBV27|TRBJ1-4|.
CASSSAGYDEKLFF
TGTGCCAGCAGTTCAGCAGGGTATGACGAAAAACTGTTTTTT
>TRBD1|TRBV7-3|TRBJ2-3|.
CASSLTGGLTDTQYF
TGTGCCAGCAGCTTAACAGGGGGCCTCACAGATACGCAGTATTTT
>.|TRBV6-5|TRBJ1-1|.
CASTPPGGANTEAFF
TGTGCCAGCACTCCACCCGGGGGGGCGAACACTGAAGCTTTCTTT
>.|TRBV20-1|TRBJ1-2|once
CSAITGGGYTF
TGCAGTGCAATTACTGGCGGGGGCTACACCTTC
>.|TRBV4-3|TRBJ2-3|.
CASSQDPSTDTQYF
TGCGCCAGCAGCCAAGACCCCAGCACAGATACGCAGTATTTT
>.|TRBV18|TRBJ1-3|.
CASSPTIVRVDRGNSGNTIYF
TGTGCCAGCTCACCAACGATCGTCAGGGTTGATCGGGGGAACTCTGGAAACACCATATATTTT
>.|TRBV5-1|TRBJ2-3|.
CASSRQGDTDTQYF
TGCGCCAGCAGCCGGCAGGGAGACACAGATACGCAGTATTTT
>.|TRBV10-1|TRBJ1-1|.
CASSETHTGKNTEAFF
TGCGCCAGCAGTGAGACACATACAGGGAAGAACACTGAAGCTTTCTTT
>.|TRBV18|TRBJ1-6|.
CASSPRGKLYSPLHF
TGTGCCAGCTCACCACGTGGTAAGCTATACTCACCCCTCCACTTT
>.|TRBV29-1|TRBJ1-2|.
CSVGERHYGYTF
TGCAGCGTTGGGGAACGCCACTATGGCTACACCTTC
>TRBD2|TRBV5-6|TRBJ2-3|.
CASSKSGLAGTHTQYF
TGTGCCAGCAGCAAGAGTGGGCTAGCGGGGACACATACGCAGTATTTT
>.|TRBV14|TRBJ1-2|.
CASSQDPFGDRGYGYTF
TGTGCCAGCAGCCAAGATCCCTTCGGCGATCGGGGTTATGGCTACACCTTC
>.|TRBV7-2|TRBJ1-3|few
CASSPRTLSGNTIYF
TGTGCCAGCAGCCCCCGGACACTCTCTGGAAACACCATATATTTT
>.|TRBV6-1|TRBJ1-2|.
CASSGNTGPRVYGYTF
TGTGCCAGCAGTGGCAATACGGGACCCCGAGTCTATGGCTACACCTTC
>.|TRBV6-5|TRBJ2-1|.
CASSWLPGPGPNEQFF
TGTGCCAGCAGTTGGTTACCGGGACCCGGGCCCAATGAGCAGTTCTTC
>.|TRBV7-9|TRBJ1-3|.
CASSLGQPGPGNTIYF
TGTGCCAGCAGCTTAGGACAGCCGGGCCCTGGAAACACCATATATTTT
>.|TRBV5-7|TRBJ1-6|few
CASSFDSKSPLHF
TGTGCCAGCAGCTTCGATAGCAAGTCACCCCTCCACTTT
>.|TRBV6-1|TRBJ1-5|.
CASSESRVYQPQHF
TGTGCCAGCAGTGAATCCAGGGTGTATCAGCCCCAGCATTTT
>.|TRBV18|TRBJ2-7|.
CASSPGQPAGSYEQYF
TGTGCCAGCTCACCAGGTCAGCCAGCCGGGTCCTACGAGCAGTACTTC
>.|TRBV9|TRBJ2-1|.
CASSVSGAVHYNEQFF
TGTGCCAGCAGCGTATCGGGGGCAGTACACTACAATGAGCAGTTCTTC
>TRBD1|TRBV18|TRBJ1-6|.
CASSPRSGQGASSYNSPLHF
TGTGCCAGCTCACCGCGATCGGGACAGGGGGCGTCTTCCTATAATTCACCCCTCCACTTT
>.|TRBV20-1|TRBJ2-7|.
CSASSREEQYF
TGCAGTGCTAGTTCCAGGGAGGAGCAGTACTTC
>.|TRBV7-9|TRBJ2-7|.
CASSFQPSGAYEQYF
TGTGCCAGCAGCTTTCAACCCTCGGGGGCGTACGAGCAGTACTTC
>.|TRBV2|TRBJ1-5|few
CASRETQYSNQPQHF
TGTGCCAGCAGGGAAACTCAATATAGCAATCAGCCCCAGCATTTT
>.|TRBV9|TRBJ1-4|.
CASSPQPARATNEKLFF
TGTGCCAGCAGCCCTCAACCGGCCCGTGCAACTAATGAAAAACTGTTTTTT
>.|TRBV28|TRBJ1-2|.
CASSLGQEYGYTF
TGTGCCAGCAGTTTGGGCCAGGAATATGGCTACACCTTC
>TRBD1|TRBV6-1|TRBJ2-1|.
CASSARPGQGIYNEQFF
TGTGCCAGCAGTGCCCGTCCGGGACAGGGAATCTACAATGAGCAGTTCTTC
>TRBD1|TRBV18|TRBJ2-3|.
CASAKGTGTDTQYF
TGTGCCAGCGCCAAGGGGACAGGGACAGATACGCAGTATTTT
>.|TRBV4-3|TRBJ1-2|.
CASSQDLGHAYGYTF
TGCGCCAGCAGCCAAGATTTGGGACACGCCTATGGCTACACCTTC
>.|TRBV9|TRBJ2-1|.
CASSAPGGHSYNEQFF
TGTGCCAGCAGCGCTCCGGGGGGCCACTCCTACAATGAGCAGTTCTTC
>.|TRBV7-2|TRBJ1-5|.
CASSLVAGLNQPQHF
TGTGCCAGCAGCTTAGTCGCAGGGCTCAATCAGCCCCAGCATTTT
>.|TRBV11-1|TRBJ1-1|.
CASSSPTGRRNTEAFF
TGTGCCAGCAGCTCGCCGACAGGAAGGCGAAACACTGAAGCTTTCTTT
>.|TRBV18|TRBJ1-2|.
CASSPYGDGYTF
TGTGCCAGCTCACCATACGGGGATGGCTACACCTTC
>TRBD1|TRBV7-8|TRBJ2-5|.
CASSDTGTANQETQYF
TGTGCCAGCAGCGACACCGGGACAGCCAACCAAGAGACCCAGTACTTC
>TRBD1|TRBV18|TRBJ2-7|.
CASSRGQGGSYEQYF
TGTGCCAGCTCACGGGGACAGGGGGGTTCCTACGAGCAGTACTTC
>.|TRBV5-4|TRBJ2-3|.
CASSLYVSDTQYF
TGTGCCAGCAGCTTGTATGTTTCAGATACGCAGTATTTT
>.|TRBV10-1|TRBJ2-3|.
CASSDTYTDTQYF
TGCGCCAGCAGCGACACCTACACAGATACGCAGTATTTT
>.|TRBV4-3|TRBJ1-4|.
CASSQGYTEKLFF
TGCGCCAGCAGCCAAGGATATACTGAAAAACTGTTTTTT
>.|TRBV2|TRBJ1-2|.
CASSEDPGIPEGYTF
TGTGCCAGCAGTGAAGATCCGGGGATTCCGGAGGGCTACACCTTC
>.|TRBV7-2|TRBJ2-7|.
CASSLDAPGEQYF
TGTGCCAGCAGCTTAGACGCCCCTGGGGAGCAGTACTTC
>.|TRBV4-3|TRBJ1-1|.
CASSRDIFNTEAFF
TGCGCCAGCAGCCGTGACATCTTTAACACTGAAGCTTTCTTT
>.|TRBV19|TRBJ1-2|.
CASSISERQPINYGYTF
TGTGCCAGTAGTATATCGGAGAGACAGCCAATTAACTATGGCTACACCTTC